The present TCR beta chain was sequenced within a study of T cell clones after liver transplantation. This clone was recorded only once. The J segment lost 1 base and the V segment lost 4 bases, leaving 9 bases of the junction unmatched. The length of the CDR3 is 18 residues. Germline lookup yields CDR1 SGHRS and CDR2 YFSETQ. Sequencing used immunoSEQ multiplex PCR; TCRdb keeps in-frame clones, though not all of them. The table lists over 90,000 clones, under 90% of them singletons. V is TRBV5-1 and J is TRBJ2-3; TRBD2 agrees at 13 bases. The sequenced sample was CD4+ T cells from blood, obtained around 48 months after liver transplant. This clonotype was sampled from a human patient who received a liver transplant. These T cells may partly come from the graft donor. The CDR3 DNA follows: TGCGCCAGCAGCCCGACTAGCGGGAGGCCGAAAGGCACAGATACGCAGTATTTT. It specifies CASSPTSGRPKGTDTQYF.